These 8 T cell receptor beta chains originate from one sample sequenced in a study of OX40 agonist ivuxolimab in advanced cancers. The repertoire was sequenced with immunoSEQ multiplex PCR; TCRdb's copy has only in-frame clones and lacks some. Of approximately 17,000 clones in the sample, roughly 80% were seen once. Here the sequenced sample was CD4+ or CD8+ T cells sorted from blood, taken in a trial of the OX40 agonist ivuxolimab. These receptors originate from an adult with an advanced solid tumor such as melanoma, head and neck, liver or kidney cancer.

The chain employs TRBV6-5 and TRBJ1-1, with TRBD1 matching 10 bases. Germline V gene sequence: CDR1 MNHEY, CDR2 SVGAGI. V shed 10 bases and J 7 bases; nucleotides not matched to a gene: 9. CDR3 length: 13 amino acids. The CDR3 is CATRAGTGVEAFF. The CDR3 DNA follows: TGTGCCACTCGCGCCGGGACAGGGGTTGAAGCTTTCTTT.

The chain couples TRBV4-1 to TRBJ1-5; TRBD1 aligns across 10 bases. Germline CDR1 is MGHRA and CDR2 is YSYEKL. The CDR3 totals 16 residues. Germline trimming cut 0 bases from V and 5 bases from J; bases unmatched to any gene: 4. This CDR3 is CASSQDSGQGHQPQHF. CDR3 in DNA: TGCGCCAGCAGCCAAGATTCGGGACAGGGGCATCAGCCCCAGCATTTT.

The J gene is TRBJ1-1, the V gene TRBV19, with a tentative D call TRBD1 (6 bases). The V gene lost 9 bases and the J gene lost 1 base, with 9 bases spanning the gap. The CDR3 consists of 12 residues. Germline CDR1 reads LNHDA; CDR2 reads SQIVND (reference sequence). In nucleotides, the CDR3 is TGTGCCAGCCGACAGGCGAACACTGAAGCTTTCTTT. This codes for CASRQANTEAFF.

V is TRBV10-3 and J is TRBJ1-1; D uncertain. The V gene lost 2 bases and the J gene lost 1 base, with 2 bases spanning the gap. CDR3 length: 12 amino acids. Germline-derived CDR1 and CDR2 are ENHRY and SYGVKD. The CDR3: CAISEGNTEAFF. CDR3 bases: TGTGCCATCAGTGAGGGGAACACTGAAGCTTTCTTT.

CDR3 region: CATSLGYSNQPQHF. CDR3 nucleotides: TGTGCCACCTCTCTTGGTTATAGCAATCAGCCCCAGCATTTT. The rearrangement links TRBV28 to TRBJ1-5, with unresolved D. The CDR3 sequence is 14 residues long. Germline V lookup: CDR1 MDHEN, CDR2 SYDVKM. Trimming shortened V by 10 bases and J by 0 bases, and 13 bases separated the two germline ends.

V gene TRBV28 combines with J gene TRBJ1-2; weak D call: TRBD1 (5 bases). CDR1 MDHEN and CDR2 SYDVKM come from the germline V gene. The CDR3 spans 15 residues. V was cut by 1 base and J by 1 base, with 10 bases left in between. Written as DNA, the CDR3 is TGTGCCAGCAGTTTATTATCCGACAGTAACTATGGCTACACCTTC. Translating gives CASSLLSDSNYGYTF.

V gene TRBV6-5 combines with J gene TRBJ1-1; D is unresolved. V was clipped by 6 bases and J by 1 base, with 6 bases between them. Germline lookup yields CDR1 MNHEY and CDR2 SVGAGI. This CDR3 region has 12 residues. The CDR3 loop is CASRLGNTEAFF. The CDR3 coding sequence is TGTGCCAGCAGACTTGGGAACACTGAAGCTTTCTTT.

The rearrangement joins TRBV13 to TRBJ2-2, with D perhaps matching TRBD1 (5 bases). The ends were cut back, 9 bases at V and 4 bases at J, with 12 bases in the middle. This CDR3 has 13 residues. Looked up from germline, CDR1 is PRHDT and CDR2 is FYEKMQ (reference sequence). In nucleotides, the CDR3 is TGTGCCAGTGGACAACGCTTCACCGGGGAGCTGTTTTTT. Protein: CASGQRFTGELFF.